The 24 T cell receptor beta chains listed next were all sequenced from one sample in a study of T cells in Graves' hyperthyroidism and ophthalmopathy. There were TCR beta CDR3 regions amplified from RNA transcripts. TCR CDR3 regions were first amplified by RT-PCR with HTBI primers. TCRdb passed the multiplex PCR reads through MiXCR, listing each CDR3 protein once. The sample includes some 350,000 distinct CDR3 sequences, approximately 25% of them seen just once. The sequenced sample was blood. These receptor sequences come from a man in his fifties or sixties with Graves' hyperthyroidism.

This clonotype has more than one count but fewer than ten. The chain carries TRBV5-5 and TRBJ1-4, with 7 nucleotides matching TRBD1. The germline gives CDR1 SGHKS, CDR2 YYEKEE (reference sequence). The ends lost 4 bases at V and 4 bases at J; junction bases unmatched: 7. The CDR3 has 15 residues. As DNA, the CDR3 is TGTGCCAGCAGCACGGGGACAGCTATTAATGAAAAACTGTTTTTT. Encoded protein: CASSTGTAINEKLFF.

At least ten counts were recorded for this clonotype. The chain has TRBV5-1 and TRBJ2-1, with D perhaps TRBD1 (5 bases). V lost 4 bases to trimming and J lost 4 bases, with 9 bases between them. The germline V gene encodes CDR1 SGHRS and CDR2 YFSETQ. This CDR3 region has 13 residues. The CDR3 sequence is CASSGTGYNEQFF. The CDR3 DNA is TGCGCCAGCAGCGGAACAGGTTACAATGAGCAGTTCTTC.

This clonotype has a count of ten or more. V is TRBV28 and J is TRBJ2-1, with D possibly TRBD2 on 6 matching bases. Between the trimmed V and J ends, which lost 2 bases and 6 bases, there was a span of 14 bases. The germline CDR1 and CDR2 sequences are MDHEN and SYDVKM. The CDR3 length is 15 residues. CDR3 residues: CASSLSGFPPNEQFF. DNA for the CDR3: TGTGCCAGCAGTTTAAGCGGGTTCCCTCCCAATGAGCAGTTCTTC.

V gene TRBV10-2 combines with J gene TRBJ2-5; D not resolved. With 0 bases removed from V and 2 bases from J, the gap between germline ends came to 19 bases. Germline V gene lookup returns CDR1 WSHSY and CDR2 SAAADI. CDR3 length: 18 amino acids. CDR3 bases: TGCGCCAGCAGTGAGTCGAATTCTCTGCGCGACCGACAAGAGACCCAGTACTTC. This sequence encodes CASSESNSLRDRQETQYF.

The V call is TRBV27, the J call TRBJ2-2, with D maybe TRBD1 (6 bases). Germline loops: CDR1 MNHEY, CDR2 SMNVEV (reference sequence). Trimming cost V 3 bases and J 1 base, with 15 bases left between them. The CDR3 loop spans 17 amino acids. This CDR3 reads CASSLAPGQLNTGELFF. The CDR3 nucleotides are TGTGCCAGCAGTTTGGCCCCGGGACAATTGAACACCGGGGAGCTGTTTTTT.

The V and J genes are TRBV12-3 or TRBV12-4 and TRBJ2-6, with D perhaps TRBD1 (6 bases). Between the trimmed V and J ends, which lost 6 bases and 0 bases, there was a span of 9 bases. This CDR3 has 15 residues. CDR3 sequence: CASRQQGSGANVLTF. CDR3 in DNA: TGTGCCAGCAGGCAACAGGGCTCTGGGGCCAACGTCCTGACTTTC.

This clonotype has at least ten counts. The chain links TRBV6-1 to TRBJ1-1, with D hard to call. CDR3 length: 13 residues. Germline CDR1 reads MNHNS; CDR2 reads SASEGT. Trimming took 3 bases from V and 4 from J, leaving 9 bases between them. The CDR3 bases are TGTGCCAGCAGTGAGTCAGCTCGCACTGAAGCTTTCTTT. It codes for CASSESARTEAFF.

This clonotype was detected many times. V is TRBV27 and J is TRBJ2-1; 7 positions agree with TRBD1. Germline-derived CDR1 and CDR2 are MNHEY and SMNVEV (reference sequence). Trimming cost V 7 bases and J 3 bases; bases outside gene matches: 3. The CDR3 sequence is 13 residues long. CDR3 amino acids: CASMDRIYNEQFF. CDR3 nucleotides: TGTGCCAGCATGGACAGGATCTACAATGAGCAGTTCTTC.

Only a few counts were recorded for this clonotype. DNA of the CDR3: TGCGCCAGCAGCGGCGGACCAGGTAACATTCAGTACTTC. Translated: CASSGGPGNIQYF. The gene calls are TRBV5-1 and TRBJ2-4; D not resolved. V was clipped by 4 bases and J by 7 bases, with 12 bases between them. This CDR3 has 13 residues. Per the germline V gene, CDR1 is SGHRS and CDR2 is YFSETQ.

The CDR3 DNA reads TGTGCCAGCAGTCCCGGGGGAAAACCTTACGAGCAGTACTTC. Protein: CASSPGGKPYEQYF. V is TRBV12-3 or TRBV12-4 and J is TRBJ2-7, with TRBD2 as a possible D gene (6 bases). CDR3 length: 14 amino acids. V was clipped by 5 bases and J by 4 bases, with 15 bases between them.

This chain uses TRBV6-2 or TRBV6-3 with TRBJ1-2; the D is unclear. V lost 6 bases, J lost 4 bases, and 9 bases lay in between. CDR1 is MNHEY and CDR2 is SVGEGT in the germline V gene. The CDR3 consists of 12 residues. The CDR3 reads CASRSEFYGYTF. In nucleotides, the CDR3 is TGTGCCAGCAGATCAGAGTTCTATGGCTACACCTTC.

The chain links TRBV6-1 to TRBJ2-1; TRBD2 aligns across 13 bases. There are 16 residues in the CDR3. The trim removed 6 bases at V and 8 bases at J, leaving 10 bases unmatched. Germline CDR1 MNHNS, CDR2 SASEGT. Here the CDR3 reads CASSRGTSGNRDEQFF. CDR3 in DNA: TGTGCCAGCAGCCGGGGGACTAGCGGGAATAGGGATGAGCAGTTCTTC.

This clonotype was counted many times. An end of the junction does not agree with germline; a read error may underlie this. The chain uses TRBV2 and TRBJ2-3; 13 bases map to TRBD2. Germline CDR1 reads SNHLY; CDR2 reads FYNNEI. The length of the CDR3 is 16 residues. CDR3 nucleotides: TGTGCCAGCAGAGAAGGACTAGCGGGAGTCCCAGATACGCAGTATTTT. It translates to CASREGLAGVPDTQYF.

This clonotype appeared a few times. The CDR3 loop reads CSAGTGLEAFF. The DNA of the CDR3 is TGCAGTGCAGGGACAGGCCTTGAAGCTTTCTTT. The chain recombines TRBV20-1 with TRBJ1-1; 8 bases map to TRBD1. This CDR3 has 11 residues. Germline trimming cut 6 bases from V and 7 bases from J; bases unmatched to any gene: 4. Germline V gene sequence: CDR1 DFQATT, CDR2 SNEGSKA (reference sequence).

This clonotype occurred many times. The CDR3 loop reads CASSPGTSGRNEQFF. The CDR3 nucleotides are TGTGCCAGCAGTCCAGGGACTAGCGGGAGGAATGAGCAGTTCTTC. The chain combines TRBV3-1 with TRBJ2-1, with 15 bases matching TRBD2. There are 15 residues in the CDR3. The germline V gene has CDR1 LGHDT and CDR2 YNNKEL (reference sequence). With V trimmed by 6 bases and J by 7 bases, 4 bases remained unmatched.

This clonotype was counted ten times or more. The rearrangement links TRBV7-9 to TRBJ2-7; 8 bases are shared with TRBD1. The germline V gene encodes CDR1 SEHNR and CDR2 FQNEAQ (reference sequence). The CDR3 is 16 residues long. V gave up 5 bases and J gave up 4 bases; unmatched junction bases: 13. Here the CDR3 reads CASSPPQGQDLYEQYF. The CDR3 DNA sequence: TGTGCCAGCAGCCCGCCCCAGGGACAGGATCTATACGAGCAGTACTTC.

The chain combines TRBV7-3 with TRBJ2-1; TRBD2 matches 11 bases. J was trimmed by 8 bases and V by 0 bases; bases with no gene match: 6. CDR1 SGHTA and CDR2 FQGTGA come from the germline V gene. The CDR3 totals 16 residues. In nucleotides, the CDR3 is TGTGCCAGCAGCTTAACGTTTACTAGCGGGAGCTATGAGCAGTTCTTC. Its translation is CASSLTFTSGSYEQFF. The variable domain in full, completed from reference TRBV7-3 and TRBJ2-1, reads GAGVSQTPSNKVTEKGKYVELRCDPISGHTALYWYRQSLGQGPEFLIYFQGTGAADDSGLPNDRFFAVRPEGSVSTLKIQRTERGDSAVYLCASSLTFTSGSYEQFFGPGTRLTVL.

The V call is TRBV12-3 or TRBV12-4, the J call TRBJ2-4, with TRBD1 matching over 12 bases. The CDR3 length is 18 residues. V shed 5 bases and J 0 bases; nucleotides not matched to a gene: 8. The CDR3: CASSMGQGASVAKNIQYF. The CDR3 bases are TGTGCCAGCAGTATGGGACAGGGGGCATCGGTAGCCAAAAACATTCAGTACTTC.

This chain links TRBV6-1 with TRBJ2-2; weak D call: TRBD1 (8 bases). V was pared by 7 bases and J by 10 bases, with 22 bases between. The CDR3 is 15 residues long. Germline V gene data show CDR1 as MNHNS and CDR2 as SASEGT. The CDR3 nucleotides read TGTGCCAGCACCGTCGACAGGGGAGGGACCTTGGAGCTGTTTTTT. Protein product: CASTVDRGGTLELFF.

In this sample, this clonotype turned up a few times. The chain uses TRBV7-3 and TRBJ2-1; TRBD2 aligns across 11 bases. The CDR3 runs to 16 residues. V shed 5 bases, J shed 6 bases, and the junction held 9 bases outside the gene matches. Germline loops: CDR1 SGHTA, CDR2 FQGTGA. The chain's CDR3 is CASSQVAGGPSNEQFF. The CDR3 bases are TGTGCCAGCAGCCAAGTAGCGGGAGGGCCATCCAATGAGCAGTTCTTC.

At least ten counts were recorded for this clonotype. This chain joins TRBV20-1 and TRBJ2-5; the D gene is possibly TRBD1 (6 bases). The germline V gene encodes CDR1 DFQATT and CDR2 SNEGSKA (reference sequence). This CDR3 is 13 amino acids long. Trimming cost V 1 base and J 5 bases, with 11 bases left between them. This CDR3 is CSARVGALETQYF. CDR3 sequence (DNA): TGCAGTGCTAGAGTGGGGGCATTGGAGACCCAGTACTTC.

This clonotype showed up many times. The chain carries TRBV28 and TRBJ2-1; D not resolved. V lost 6 bases and J lost 9, with 12 bases in between. The CDR3 spans 12 residues. The V gene's germline CDR1 is MDHEN and CDR2 SYDVKM. CDR3 protein: CASRVPASEQFF. As DNA, the CDR3 is TGTGCCAGCAGGGTCCCCGCGAGTGAGCAGTTCTTC.

This clonotype has at least ten counts. The CDR3 loop reads CASSEVGGAETQYF. CDR3 bases: TGTGCCAGCAGTGAAGTGGGAGGGGCGGAGACCCAGTACTTC. V usage is TRBV2 and J usage is TRBJ2-5, with 7 bases lining up with TRBD2. Germline CDR1 and CDR2: SNHLY and FYNNEI. With V trimmed by 1 base and J by 5 bases, 4 bases remained unmatched. The length of the CDR3 is 14 residues.

In this sample, this clonotype turned up once. A much larger clone differs from this one at a single base, so this may be a read error. V and J are TRBV7-3 and TRBJ2-3; 7 bases fit TRBD2. The CDR3 has 14 amino acids. The germline V gene has CDR1 SGHTA and CDR2 FQGTGA. The V gene end was trimmed by 2 bases and the J gene end by 4 bases; junction bases not matched to a gene: 3. The CDR3 DNA reads as TGTGCCAGCAGCTTATTGGGAGGGGCAGATACGCAGTATTTT. Translated: CASSLLGGADTQYF.